This T cell receptor beta chain emerged from a study of blood T cell repertoires in COVID-19. Looking at the study overall: Collection of acute and convalescent COVID-19 samples took place in the United States, Italy and Spain.

Original methodology: It was from reference gene primer amplification that nucleated cell counts were estimated. Method: immunoSEQ multiplex PCR; TCRdb's copy keeps in-frame clones and lacks some. That table gives V, J and clone size, and the DNA gave D and trimming. The sample holds about 170,000 clones, about 89% seen once. This receptor was taken from a man aged 70 or older with acute or convalescent COVID-19. Sequences were obtained from peripheral blood.

CDR3 sequence: CASSAEDSYEQYF. The DNA of the CDR3 is TGTGCCAGCAGCGCGGAAGACTCCTACGAGCAGTACTTC. The rearrangement uses TRBV2 and TRBJ2-7, with D hard to call. From germline, CDR1 is SNHLY and CDR2 FYNNEI. Trimming stripped 6 bases from V and 0 bases from J, with 9 bases between. The CDR3 is 13 residues long.